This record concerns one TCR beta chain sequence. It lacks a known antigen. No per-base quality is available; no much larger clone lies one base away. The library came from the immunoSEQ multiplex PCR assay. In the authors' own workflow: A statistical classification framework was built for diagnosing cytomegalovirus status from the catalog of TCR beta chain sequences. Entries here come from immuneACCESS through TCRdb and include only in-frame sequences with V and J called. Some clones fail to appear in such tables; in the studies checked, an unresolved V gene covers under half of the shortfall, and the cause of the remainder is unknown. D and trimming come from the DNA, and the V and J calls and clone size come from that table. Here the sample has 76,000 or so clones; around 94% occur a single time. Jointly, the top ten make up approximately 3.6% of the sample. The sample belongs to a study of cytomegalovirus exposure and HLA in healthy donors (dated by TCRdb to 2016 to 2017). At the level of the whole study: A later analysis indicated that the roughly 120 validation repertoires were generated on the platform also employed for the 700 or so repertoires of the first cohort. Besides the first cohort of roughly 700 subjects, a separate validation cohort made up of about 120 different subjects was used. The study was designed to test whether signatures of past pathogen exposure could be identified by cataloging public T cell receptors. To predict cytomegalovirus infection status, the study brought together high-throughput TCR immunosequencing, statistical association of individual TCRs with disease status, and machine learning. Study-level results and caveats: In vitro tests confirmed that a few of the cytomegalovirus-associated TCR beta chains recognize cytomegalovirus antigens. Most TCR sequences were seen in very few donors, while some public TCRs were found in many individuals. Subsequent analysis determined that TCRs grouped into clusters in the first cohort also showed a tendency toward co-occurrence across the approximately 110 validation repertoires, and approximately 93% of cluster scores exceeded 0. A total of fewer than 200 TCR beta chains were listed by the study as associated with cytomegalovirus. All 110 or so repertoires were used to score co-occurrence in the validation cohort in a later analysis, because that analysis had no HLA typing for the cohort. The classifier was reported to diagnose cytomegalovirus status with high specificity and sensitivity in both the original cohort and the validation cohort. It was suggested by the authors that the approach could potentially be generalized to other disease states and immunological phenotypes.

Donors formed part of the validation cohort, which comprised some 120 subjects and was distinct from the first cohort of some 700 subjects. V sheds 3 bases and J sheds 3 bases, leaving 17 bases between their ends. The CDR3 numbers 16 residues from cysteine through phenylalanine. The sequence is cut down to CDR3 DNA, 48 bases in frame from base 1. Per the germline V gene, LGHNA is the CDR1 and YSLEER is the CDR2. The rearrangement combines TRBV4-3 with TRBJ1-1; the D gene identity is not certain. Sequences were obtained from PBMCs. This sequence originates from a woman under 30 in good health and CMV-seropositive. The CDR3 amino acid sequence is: CASSQGIYGKYTEAFF. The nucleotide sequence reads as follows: TGCGCCAGCAGCCAGGGTATATACGGGAAGTACACTGAAGCTTTCTTT.